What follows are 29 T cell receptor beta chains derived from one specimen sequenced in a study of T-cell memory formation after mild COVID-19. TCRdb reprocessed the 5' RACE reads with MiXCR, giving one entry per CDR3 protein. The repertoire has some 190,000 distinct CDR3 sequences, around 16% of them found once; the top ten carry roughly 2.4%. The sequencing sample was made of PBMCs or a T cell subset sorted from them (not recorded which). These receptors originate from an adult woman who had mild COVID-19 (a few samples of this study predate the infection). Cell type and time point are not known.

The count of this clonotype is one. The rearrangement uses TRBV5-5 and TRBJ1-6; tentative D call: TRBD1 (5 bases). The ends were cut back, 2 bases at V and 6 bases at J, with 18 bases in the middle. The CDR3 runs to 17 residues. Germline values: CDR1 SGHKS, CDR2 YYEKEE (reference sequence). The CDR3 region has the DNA TGTGCCAGCAGCTTAGCACGTACCGGGGCCCTTAATTCACCCCTCCACTTT. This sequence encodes CASSLARTGALNSPLHF.

CDR3 nucleotide sequence: TGCAGTGCTAGACTCACTAGCGGGAGGATCCCTTACAATGAGCAGTTCTTC. Encoded protein: CSARLTSGRIPYNEQFF. The chain recombines TRBV20-1 with TRBJ2-1, with 12 bases matching TRBD2. The CDR3 is 17 amino acids. V gave up 2 bases and J gave up 4 bases; unmatched junction bases: 9. CDR1 and CDR2 from the germline V gene are DFQATT and SNEGSKA (reference sequence).

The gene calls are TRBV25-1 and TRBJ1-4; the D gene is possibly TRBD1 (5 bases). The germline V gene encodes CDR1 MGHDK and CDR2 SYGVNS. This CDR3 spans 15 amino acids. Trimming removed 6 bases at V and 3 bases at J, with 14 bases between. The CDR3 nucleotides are TGTGCCAGCAGGCAGACGGGGGTGGCTAATGAAAAACTGTTTTTT. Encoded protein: CASRQTGVANEKLFF.

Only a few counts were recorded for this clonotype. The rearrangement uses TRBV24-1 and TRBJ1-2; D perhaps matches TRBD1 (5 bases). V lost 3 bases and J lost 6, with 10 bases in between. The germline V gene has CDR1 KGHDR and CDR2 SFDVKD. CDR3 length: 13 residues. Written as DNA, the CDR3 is TGTGCCACCAGTGATCGGGACCAAAATGGCTACACCTTC. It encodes CATSDRDQNGYTF.

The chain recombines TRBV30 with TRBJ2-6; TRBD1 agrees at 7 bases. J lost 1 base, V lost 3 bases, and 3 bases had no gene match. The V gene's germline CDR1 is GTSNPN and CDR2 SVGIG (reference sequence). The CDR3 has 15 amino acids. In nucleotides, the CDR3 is TGTGCCTGGAGAGCCAGGGGGTCTGGGGCCAACGTCCTGACTTTC. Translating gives CAWRARGSGANVLTF.

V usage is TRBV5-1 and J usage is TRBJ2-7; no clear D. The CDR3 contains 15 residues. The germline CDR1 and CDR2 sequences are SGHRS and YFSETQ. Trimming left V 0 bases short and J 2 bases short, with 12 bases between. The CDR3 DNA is TGCGCCAGCAGCTTGGCCTCGGACCCTGCCTACGAGCAGTACTTC. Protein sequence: CASSLASDPAYEQYF. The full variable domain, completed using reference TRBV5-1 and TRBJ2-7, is KAGVTQTPRYLIKTRGQQVTLSCSPISGHRSVSWYQQTPGQGLQFLFEYFSETQRNKGNFPGRFSGRQFSNSRSEMNVSTLELGDSALYLCASSLASDPAYEQYFGPGTRLTVT.

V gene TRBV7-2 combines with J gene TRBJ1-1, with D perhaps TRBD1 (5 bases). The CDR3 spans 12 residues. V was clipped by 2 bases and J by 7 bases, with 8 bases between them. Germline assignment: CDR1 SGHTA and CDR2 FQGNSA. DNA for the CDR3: TGTGCCAGCAGCTTAATGGGGGTTGAAGCTTTCTTT. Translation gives CASSLMGVEAFF.

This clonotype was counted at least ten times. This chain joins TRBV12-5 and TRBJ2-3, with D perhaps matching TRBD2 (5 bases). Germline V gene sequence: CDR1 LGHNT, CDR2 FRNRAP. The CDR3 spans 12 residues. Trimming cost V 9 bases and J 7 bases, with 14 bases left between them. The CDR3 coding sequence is TGTGCTAGCCTCCGGGATCTAAATACGCAGTATTTT. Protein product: CASLRDLNTQYF.

CDR3 region: CASRYSVGSEAFF. The CDR3 region has the DNA TGTGCCAGCAGATATTCCGTGGGATCTGAAGCTTTCTTT. The chain recombines TRBV12-3 or TRBV12-4 with TRBJ1-1; D unresolved. This CDR3 has 13 residues. The ends were cut back, 6 bases at V and 6 bases at J, with 14 bases in the middle.

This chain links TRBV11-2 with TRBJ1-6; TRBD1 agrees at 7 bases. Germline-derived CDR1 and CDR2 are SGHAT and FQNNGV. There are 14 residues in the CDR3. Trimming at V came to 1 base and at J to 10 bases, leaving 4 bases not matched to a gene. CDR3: CASSLGQGISPLHF. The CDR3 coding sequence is TGTGCCAGCAGCTTAGGACAGGGAATCTCACCCCTCCACTTT.

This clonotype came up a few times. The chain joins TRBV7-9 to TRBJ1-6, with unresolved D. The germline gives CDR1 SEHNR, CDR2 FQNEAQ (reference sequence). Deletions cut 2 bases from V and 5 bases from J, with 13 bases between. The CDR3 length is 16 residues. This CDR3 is CASSLSSNRDNSPLHF. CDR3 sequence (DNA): TGTGCCAGCAGCTTATCCTCAAACCGGGATAATTCACCCCTCCACTTT.

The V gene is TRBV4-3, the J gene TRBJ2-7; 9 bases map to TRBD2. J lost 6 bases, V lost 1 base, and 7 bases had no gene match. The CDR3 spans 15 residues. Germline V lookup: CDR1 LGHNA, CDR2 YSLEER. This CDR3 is CASSQGSSGRGEQYF. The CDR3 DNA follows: TGCGCCAGCAGCCAAGGTAGTAGCGGGAGAGGCGAGCAGTACTTC.

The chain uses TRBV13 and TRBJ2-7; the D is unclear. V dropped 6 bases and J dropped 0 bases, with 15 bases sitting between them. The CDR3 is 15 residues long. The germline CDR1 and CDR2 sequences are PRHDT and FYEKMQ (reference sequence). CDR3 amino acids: CASSPQYPNSYEQYF. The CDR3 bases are TGTGCCAGCAGTCCTCAATACCCCAACTCCTACGAGCAGTACTTC. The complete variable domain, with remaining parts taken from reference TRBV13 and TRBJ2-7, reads AAGVIQSPRHLIKEKRETATLKCYPIPRHDTVYWYQQGPGQDPQFLISFYEKMQSDKGSIPDRFSAQQFSDYHSELNMSSLELGDSALYFCASSPQYPNSYEQYFGPGTRLTVT.

The CDR3 DNA reads TGTGCCAGCAGCGGACTAGCCGTCTACGAGCAGTACTTC. Amino acid sequence: CASSGLAVYEQYF. The chain couples TRBV12-3 or TRBV12-4 to TRBJ2-7, with 8 bases matching TRBD2. This CDR3 region has 13 residues. V shed 6 bases and J 3 bases; nucleotides not matched to a gene: 4.

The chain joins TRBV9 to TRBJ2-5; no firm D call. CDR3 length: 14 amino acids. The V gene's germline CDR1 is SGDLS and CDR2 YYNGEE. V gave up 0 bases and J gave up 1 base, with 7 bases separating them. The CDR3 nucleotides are TGTGCCAGCAGCGTAGGAACTATCCAAGAGACCCAGTACTTC. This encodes CASSVGTIQETQYF.

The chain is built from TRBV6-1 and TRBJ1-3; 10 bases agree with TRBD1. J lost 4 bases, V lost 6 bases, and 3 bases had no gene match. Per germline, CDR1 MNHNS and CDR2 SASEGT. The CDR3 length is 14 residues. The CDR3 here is CASSRTGGGNTIYF. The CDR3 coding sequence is TGTGCCAGCAGCCGGACAGGGGGGGGAAACACCATATATTTT.

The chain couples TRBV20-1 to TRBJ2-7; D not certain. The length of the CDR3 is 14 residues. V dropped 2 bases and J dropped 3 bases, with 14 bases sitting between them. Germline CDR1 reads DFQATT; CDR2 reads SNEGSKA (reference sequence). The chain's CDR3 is CSARSPAQSYEQYF. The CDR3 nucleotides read TGCAGTGCTAGATCCCCCGCGCAGAGCTACGAGCAGTACTTC.

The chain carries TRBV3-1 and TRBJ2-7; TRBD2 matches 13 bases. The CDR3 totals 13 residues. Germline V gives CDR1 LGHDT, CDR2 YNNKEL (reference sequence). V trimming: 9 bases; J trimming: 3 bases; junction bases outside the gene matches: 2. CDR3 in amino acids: CASRLAGGYEQYF. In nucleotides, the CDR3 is TGTGCCAGTAGACTAGCGGGAGGCTACGAGCAGTACTTC.

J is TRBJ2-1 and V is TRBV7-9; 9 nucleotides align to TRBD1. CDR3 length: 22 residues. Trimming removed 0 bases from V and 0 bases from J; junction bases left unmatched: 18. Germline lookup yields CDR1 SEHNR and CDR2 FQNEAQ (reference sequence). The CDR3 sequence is CASSLARLDRGPDITSYNEQFF. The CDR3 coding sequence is TGTGCCAGCAGCTTAGCCCGCCTGGACAGGGGCCCCGATATAACCTCCTACAATGAGCAGTTCTTC.

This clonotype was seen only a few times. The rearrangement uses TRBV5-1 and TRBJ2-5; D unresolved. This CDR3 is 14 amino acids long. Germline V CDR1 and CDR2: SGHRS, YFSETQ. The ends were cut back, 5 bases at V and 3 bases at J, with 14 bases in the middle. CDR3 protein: CASRDTSFKETQYF. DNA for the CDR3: TGCGCCAGCAGGGATACAAGTTTCAAAGAGACCCAGTACTTC.

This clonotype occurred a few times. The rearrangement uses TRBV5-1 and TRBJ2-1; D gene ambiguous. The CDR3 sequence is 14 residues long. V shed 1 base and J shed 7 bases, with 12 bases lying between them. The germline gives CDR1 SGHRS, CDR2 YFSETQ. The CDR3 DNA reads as TGCGCCAGCAGCTTGATGGGGAAGTCTAATGAGCAGTTCTTC. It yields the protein CASSLMGKSNEQFF.

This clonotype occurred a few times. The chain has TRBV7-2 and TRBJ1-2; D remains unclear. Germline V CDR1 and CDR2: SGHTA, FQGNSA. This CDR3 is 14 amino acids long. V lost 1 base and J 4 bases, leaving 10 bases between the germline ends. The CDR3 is CASSLGMASYGYTF. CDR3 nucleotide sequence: TGTGCCAGCAGCTTAGGAATGGCGAGCTATGGCTACACCTTC.

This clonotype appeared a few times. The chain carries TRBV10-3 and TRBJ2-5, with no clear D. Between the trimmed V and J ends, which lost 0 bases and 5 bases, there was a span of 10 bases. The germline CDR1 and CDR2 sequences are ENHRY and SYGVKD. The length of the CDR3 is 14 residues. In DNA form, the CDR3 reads TGTGCCATCAGTGAGTCGACATCAACGGAGACCCAGTACTTC. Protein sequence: CAISESTSTETQYF.

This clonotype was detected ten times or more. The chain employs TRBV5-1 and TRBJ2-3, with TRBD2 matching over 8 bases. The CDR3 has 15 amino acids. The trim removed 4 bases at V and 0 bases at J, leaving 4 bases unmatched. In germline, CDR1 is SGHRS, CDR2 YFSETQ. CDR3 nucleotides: TGCGCCAGCAGCGAGCTAGCGGGCAGCACAGATACGCAGTATTTT. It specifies CASSELAGSTDTQYF.

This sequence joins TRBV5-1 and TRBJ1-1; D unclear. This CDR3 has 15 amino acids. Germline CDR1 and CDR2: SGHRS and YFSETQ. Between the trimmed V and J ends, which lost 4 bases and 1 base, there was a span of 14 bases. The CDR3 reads CASSQRTDSNTEAFF. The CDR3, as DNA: TGCGCCAGCAGCCAGCGGACGGACTCGAACACTGAAGCTTTCTTT.

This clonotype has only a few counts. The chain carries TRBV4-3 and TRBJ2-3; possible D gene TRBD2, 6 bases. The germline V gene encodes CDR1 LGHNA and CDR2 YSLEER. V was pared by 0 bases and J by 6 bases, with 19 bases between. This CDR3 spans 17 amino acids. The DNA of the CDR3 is TGCGCCAGCAGCCAAGATTTGGGGGGATTAAACGGGGATACGCAGTATTTT. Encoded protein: CASSQDLGGLNGDTQYF.

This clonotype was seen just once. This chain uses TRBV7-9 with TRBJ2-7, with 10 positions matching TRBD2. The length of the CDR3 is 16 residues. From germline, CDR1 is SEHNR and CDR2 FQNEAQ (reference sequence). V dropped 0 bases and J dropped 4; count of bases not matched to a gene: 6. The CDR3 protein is CASSLALAGKMYEQYF. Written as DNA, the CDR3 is TGTGCCAGCAGCTTAGCACTAGCGGGAAAAATGTACGAGCAGTACTTC. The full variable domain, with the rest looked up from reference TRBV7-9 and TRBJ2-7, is DTGVSQNPRHKITKRGQNVTFRCDPISEHNRLYWYRQTLGQGPEFLTYFQNEAQLEKSRLLSDRFSAERPKGSFSTLEIQRTEQGDSAMYLCASSLALAGKMYEQYFGPGTRLTVT.

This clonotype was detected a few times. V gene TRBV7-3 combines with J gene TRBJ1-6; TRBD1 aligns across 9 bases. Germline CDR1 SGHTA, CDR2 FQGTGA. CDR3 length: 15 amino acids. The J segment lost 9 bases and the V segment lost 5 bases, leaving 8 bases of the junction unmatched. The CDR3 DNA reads TGTGCCAGCAGCGCAACGGGACAGGGTGGTTCACCCCTCCACTTT. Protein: CASSATGQGGSPLHF.

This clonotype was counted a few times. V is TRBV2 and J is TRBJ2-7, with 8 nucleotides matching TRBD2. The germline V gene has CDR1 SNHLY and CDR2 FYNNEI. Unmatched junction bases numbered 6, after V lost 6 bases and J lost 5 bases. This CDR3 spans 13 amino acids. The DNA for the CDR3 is TGTGCCAGCAGCCCGGGACTAGTGCACGAGCAGTACTTC. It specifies CASSPGLVHEQYF.